The sequence of this TCR beta chain was determined in a study of early T cells in non-severe SARS-CoV-2 infection. Overall study context: Unsorted whole-blood RNA was sequenced in bulk, leaving chains unpaired.

TCRdb processed the 5' RACE reads anew with MiXCR; each CDR3 protein has one entry. The data show 20,000 to 25,000 distinct CDR3 sequences, nearly 5% seen once. This clonotype has a count of ten or more. Trimming removed 6 bases at V and 15 bases at J, with 21 bases between. Per germline, CDR1 DFQATT and CDR2 SNEGSKA (reference sequence). The CDR3 totals 12 residues. The sequenced sample was whole blood. The source is an adult who was a healthcare worker with PCR-confirmed SARS-CoV-2 infection or an uninfected control (not recorded which). The V and J genes are TRBV20-1 and TRBJ2-1, with a weak D call TRBD2 (6 bases). The CDR3 loop reads CSATRRDRGWFF. The CDR3 DNA is TGCAGTGCAACCCGCCGGGACCGGGGGTGGTTCTTC.